One TCR beta chain is described in this entry. The data were taken from a study of shared clonotypes between healthy human individuals. Study-wide background: Three CD4 naive, three CD4 memory, two CD8 naive and one CD8 memory plate were used per donor.

Assay execution proceeded at the deep level. When replicate PCRs were run on sorted subsets, they used about 200 ng DNA, about 31,000 T cell genomes. The method was immunoSEQ multiplex PCR; TCRdb's version includes in-frame clones alone and lacks a portion of them. The sample holds millions of clones, roughly 94% seen once. Germline CDR1 and CDR2: SGHDN and FVKESK. With 4 bases removed from V and 4 bases from J, the gap between germline ends came to 10 bases. The CDR3 spans 13 residues. The sequence came from a man between 18 and 35 years old in good health. Material: naive CD4+ T cells sorted from blood. Stated subset: CD45RA+ positively selected. The chain combines TRBV14 with TRBJ1-2, with a possible D match to TRBD1 (5 bases). The CDR3 nucleotides read TGTGCCAGCAGCCCCACCCAGGGCTATGGCTACACCTTC. This translates into CASSPTQGYGYTF.